What follows are 22 T cell receptor beta chains derived from one specimen sequenced in a study of blood T cell repertoires in COVID-19. The assay was immunoSEQ multiplex PCR, and TCRdb's table has in-frame clones only and misses some. The sample comprises over 200,000 clones, 80% to 90% of which are singletons, and 7% to 10% rests with the top ten. Sequencing was carried out using peripheral blood. The source is a woman aged 45-59 years with acute or convalescent COVID-19.

J is TRBJ2-4 and V is TRBV19, with 9 bases that match TRBD2. CDR1 is LNHDA and CDR2 is SQIVND in the germline V gene (reference sequence). The CDR3 spans 15 residues. The V and J ends lost 7 bases and 4 bases, in that order; junction bases with no gene match: 8. For the CDR3, the DNA is TGTGCCAGTACTACCCCTAGCGGGGATAAAAACATTCAGTACTTC. Encoded protein: CASTTPSGDKNIQYF.

V is TRBV4-1 and J is TRBJ1-5, with D possibly TRBD1 on 5 matching bases. Germline values: CDR1 MGHRA, CDR2 YSYEKL. This CDR3 is built from 15 residues. V lost 0 bases, J lost 4 bases, and 10 bases lay in between. In DNA form, the CDR3 reads TGCGCCAGCAGCCAAGAGGGCAGGGTTAATCAGCCCCAGCATTTT. Translated, it gives CASSQEGRVNQPQHF.

The genes are TRBV24-1 and TRBJ2-1; D ambiguous. V dropped 4 bases and J dropped 0 bases, with 12 bases sitting between them. The CDR3 is made up of 16 amino acids. Germline CDR1 is KGHDR and CDR2 is SFDVKD. CDR3 residues: CATSDRNLSSYNEQFF. The CDR3 nucleotides read TGTGCCACCAGTGACCGTAACCTGAGCTCCTACAATGAGCAGTTCTTC.

J is TRBJ2-5 and V is TRBV11-2, with 7 positions matching TRBD1. Trimming cost V 1 base and J 5 bases; bases outside gene matches: 7. The CDR3 runs to 15 residues. Germline values: CDR1 SGHAT, CDR2 FQNNGV. The CDR3 spells CASSLGGTDGETQYF. As DNA, the CDR3 is TGTGCCAGCAGCTTAGGTGGGACAGATGGGGAGACCCAGTACTTC.

This sequence joins TRBV10-3 and TRBJ2-1; tentatively, D is TRBD2 (5 bases). The V end lost 7 bases, the J end lost 10 bases, and 14 bases lay between the germline ends. Per the germline V gene, CDR1 is ENHRY and CDR2 is SYGVKD. This CDR3 comprises 12 residues. The CDR3 region has the DNA TGTGCCATCATGGTACATTCGGGAGAGCAGTTCTTC. This translates into CAIMVHSGEQFF.

This sequence joins TRBV12-3 or TRBV12-4 and TRBJ2-1; the D is unclear. Trimming took 6 bases from V and 9 from J, leaving 9 bases between them. The CDR3 sequence is 11 residues long. In nucleotides, the CDR3 is TGTGCCAGCAGGGCCGATATTGAGCAGTTCTTC. This encodes CASRADIEQFF.

Of note for this clone: With a much larger clone just one base away, this may be a read error. The CDR3 DNA sequence: TGTGCCAGCAGACAGGGGAATCAGCCCCAGCATTTT. Its translation: CASRQGNQPQHF. The V call is TRBV7-2, the J call TRBJ1-5, with 7 bases matching TRBD1. V was clipped by 6 bases and J by 4 bases; unmatched bases: 0. CDR1 is SGHTA and CDR2 is FQGNSA in the germline V gene. The CDR3 sequence is 12 residues long. The full variable domain, its missing parts supplied by reference TRBV7-2 and TRBJ1-5, is GAGVSQSPSNKVTEKGKDVELRCDPISGHTALYWYRQSLGQGLEFLIYFQGNSAPDKSGLPSDRFSAERTGGSVSTLTIQRTQQEDSAVYLCASRQGNQPQHFGDGTRLSIL.

The gene calls are TRBV15 and TRBJ1-6, with D possibly being TRBD1 (6 bases). The V gene's germline CDR1 is LNHNV and CDR2 YYDKDF (reference sequence). Trimming shortened V by 1 base and J by 0 bases, and 10 bases separated the two germline ends. The CDR3 has 17 amino acids. Here the CDR3 DNA reads TGTGCCACCAGCAGAGCTGGGGGCGGCTCCTATAATTCACCCCTCCACTTT. Translation gives CATSRAGGGSYNSPLHF.

This clone came up once. DNA of the CDR3: TGTGCCAGCATTCGGGGGGATCTTAACTATGGCTACACCTTC. It translates to CASIRGDLNYGYTF. The rearrangement uses TRBV6-5 and TRBJ1-2; tentative D call: TRBD1 (5 bases). The CDR3 extends over 14 amino acids. V lost 7 bases and J lost 1, with 13 bases in between. Germline loops: CDR1 MNHEY, CDR2 SVGAGI.

This chain's CDR3 is CSASAGGGKLFF. Written as DNA, the CDR3 is TGCAGTGCTAGTGCAGGGGGAGGAAAACTGTTTTTT. This chain connects TRBV20-1 to TRBJ1-4; TRBD1 agrees at 7 bases. J lost 10 bases, V lost 3 bases, and 5 bases had no gene match. Germline CDR1 reads DFQATT; CDR2 reads SNEGSKA (reference sequence). The CDR3 spans 12 residues.

The chain is built from TRBV25-1 and TRBJ1-2; D call uncertain. The CDR3 is 15 amino acids. The V gene's germline CDR1 is MGHDK and CDR2 SYGVNS. Trimming removed 6 bases at V and 2 bases at J, with 16 bases between. CDR3 DNA sequence: TGTGCCAGCAGCCCCCTTGGGAGGTTCAACTATGGCTACACCTTC. This sequence encodes CASSPLGRFNYGYTF.

This sequence joins TRBV5-4 and TRBJ2-3; TRBD2 aligns across 10 bases. The CDR3 loop spans 16 amino acids. V shed 5 bases and J 3 bases; nucleotides not matched to a gene: 9. Germline CDR1 is SGHNT and CDR2 is YYREEE (reference sequence). The DNA for the CDR3 is TGTGCCAGCAGACCCTCTCTAGCGGGAGTTACAGATACGCAGTATTTT. Protein product: CASRPSLAGVTDTQYF.

V usage is TRBV5-1 and J usage is TRBJ2-7, with TRBD2 matching over 13 bases. The germline gives CDR1 SGHRS, CDR2 YFSETQ. The CDR3 length is 17 residues. V lost 0 bases, J lost 2 bases, and 5 bases stayed unmatched. Written as DNA, the CDR3 is TGCGCCAGCAGCTTGGCCTACGGACTAGCGGGAGCCTACGAGCAGTACTTC. This sequence encodes CASSLAYGLAGAYEQYF.

The chain employs TRBV20-1 and TRBJ1-5; tentative D call: TRBD1 (6 bases). Germline V gives CDR1 DFQATT, CDR2 SNEGSKA (reference sequence). The CDR3 totals 11 residues. V lost 5 bases to trimming and J lost 14 bases, with 16 bases between them. In nucleotides, the CDR3 is TGCAGTGCTCAGGCGGGGGCTGGTGAGCATTTT. Encoded protein: CSAQAGAGEHF.

J is TRBJ2-5 and V is TRBV10-3; 9 bases are a match to TRBD1. This CDR3 is 14 amino acids long. V dropped 3 bases and J dropped 5; count of bases not matched to a gene: 4. Germline values: CDR1 ENHRY, CDR2 SYGVKD. The CDR3 sequence is CAISDADRGETQYF. The CDR3 DNA follows: TGTGCCATCAGTGACGCCGACAGGGGGGAGACCCAGTACTTC.

J is TRBJ2-2 and V is TRBV7-6, with no clear D. V was shortened by 3 bases and J by 2 bases, with 7 bases between the two germline ends. Germline V gene lookup returns CDR1 SGHVS and CDR2 FNYEAQ. The CDR3 runs to 14 residues. As DNA, the CDR3 is TGTGCCAGCAGCTTTCAGACTAACACCGGGGAGCTGTTTTTT. This translates into CASSFQTNTGELFF.

This sequence joins TRBV19 and TRBJ2-7, with 8 positions matching TRBD1. The trim removed 7 bases at V and 0 bases at J, leaving 5 bases unmatched. The CDR3 loop spans 14 amino acids. The germline V gene has CDR1 LNHDA and CDR2 SQIVND (reference sequence). The CDR3 DNA reads as TGTGCCAGTACCCGGACAGGGAGCTCCTACGAGCAGTACTTC. Translation gives CASTRTGSSYEQYF.

The gene calls are TRBV30 and TRBJ2-2; D may be TRBD2 (6 bases). Germline-derived CDR1 and CDR2 are GTSNPN and SVGIG (reference sequence). Trimming took 0 bases from V and 6 from J, leaving 11 bases between them. The CDR3 is 14 amino acids. In DNA, the CDR3 is TGTGCCTGGAGTGTGGGGGGAGCCCCCGGGGAGCTGTTTTTT. It is translated as CAWSVGGAPGELFF.

The rearrangement joins TRBV10-1 to TRBJ2-7; the D is unclear. Trimming pared 3 bases from V and 3 bases from J, leaving 12 bases between. Germline CDR1 WNHNN, CDR2 SYGVQD (reference sequence). This CDR3 region has 14 residues. The CDR3 bases are TGCGCCAGCAGTGAAAGTACCTATTTCTACGAGCAGTACTTC. Amino acids: CASSESTYFYEQYF.

This rearrangement joins TRBV15 to TRBJ2-5; D may be TRBD2 (6 bases). The V end lost 0 bases, the J end lost 1 base, and 9 bases lay between the germline ends. Germline V lookup: CDR1 LNHNV, CDR2 YYDKDF (reference sequence). This CDR3 has 15 amino acids. The CDR3 loop is CATSRDGGPQETQYF. The CDR3, as DNA: TGTGCCACCAGCAGAGATGGAGGGCCCCAAGAGACCCAGTACTTC.

The chain carries TRBV3-1 (or the pseudogene TRBV3-2) and TRBJ2-1; D is unclear. Trimming took 0 bases from V and 6 from J, leaving 12 bases between them. The CDR3 extends over 15 amino acids. Germline V gene lookup returns CDR1 LGHDT and CDR2 YNNKEL (reference sequence). The CDR3 protein is CASSQEGGRPNEQFF. In DNA form, the CDR3 reads TGTGCCAGCAGCCAAGAAGGTGGCAGGCCCAATGAGCAGTTCTTC.

The chain couples TRBV12-3 or TRBV12-4 to TRBJ2-7; 10 bases are shared with TRBD1. The CDR3 consists of 13 residues. V shed 5 bases, J shed 5 bases, and the junction held 3 bases outside the gene matches. CDR3 nucleotide sequence: TGTGCCAGCAGTAGGGACAGGGGTGACGAGCAGTACTTC. Its translation: CASSRDRGDEQYF.